The sequence of this T cell receptor beta chain was determined in a study of T-cell reconstitution after alpha-beta-depleted transplantation in children (dated by TCRdb to 2016 to 2018). About the investigation overall: The study quantitatively tracked T-cell immune reconstitution after TCRalphabeta/CD19-depleted allogeneic hematopoietic cell transplantation in children using TCR repertoire profiling. Study-level results and caveats: The apparently early recovery of alphabetaT-cell counts about two months after transplant reportedly depended on only several hundred rapidly expanded clones that came from non-depleted graft cells. In some patients, the high TCRbeta diversity seen at day 60 was put down to recipient T cells and intrathymic progenitors that had survived conditioning. Hyperexpanded clone frequencies declined over subsequent months; after one year, T-cell counts and TCRbeta diversity were mostly attributed to newly produced T cells.

Library generation was performed with PCR. Sequencer: Illumina HiSeq 2500. TCR libraries were prepared with molecular barcoding, using unique molecular identifiers to normalize TCRbeta repertoire quantification. TCRdb trimmed public reads at Q25 via fastp, called clones via MiXCR and kept in-frame beta chains. Each CDR3 protein gets just one entry, which takes the most common genes and DNA from the rows behind it. Counted in this sample were 440,000 or so distinct CDR3 sequences; around two fifths of them appeared once. The ten most abundant clones make up under 35% of the sample. The sample's treatment or condition label, decoded: allogeneic hematopoietic cell transplantation with graft depleted of TCRalphabeta T cells and CD19 B cells. Transplant recipients were children who received TCRalphabeta/CD19-depleted allogeneic hematopoietic cell grafts. A remark on this clonotype: Its binding antigen is unknown. The record has no base qualities; no much larger clone is one base away.

The clonotype was recovered from a girl aged 2 to 10 with aplastic anemia, due to receive a stem cell transplant. The sequenced sample was PBMCs, obtained before TCRalphabeta/CD19-depleted stem cell transplant.

CDR3 sequence: CASSRLPTGGGSTDTQYF. The nucleotide sequence is given as TGTGCCAGCAGTCGCCTTCCGACAGGGGGCGGGAGCACAGATACGCAGTATTTT. This chain is built from TRBV2 and TRBJ2-3; TRBD1 lines up with 10 middle nucleotides. Trimmed from V: 5 bases; trimmed from J: 0 bases; junction bases lacking a gene match: 11. CDR1 and CDR2, looked up from the germline V gene, are SNHLY and FYNNEI. The CDR3 runs 18 amino acids, cysteine and phenylalanine included. Just the 54-base CDR3 DNA is kept, in frame starting at base 1.